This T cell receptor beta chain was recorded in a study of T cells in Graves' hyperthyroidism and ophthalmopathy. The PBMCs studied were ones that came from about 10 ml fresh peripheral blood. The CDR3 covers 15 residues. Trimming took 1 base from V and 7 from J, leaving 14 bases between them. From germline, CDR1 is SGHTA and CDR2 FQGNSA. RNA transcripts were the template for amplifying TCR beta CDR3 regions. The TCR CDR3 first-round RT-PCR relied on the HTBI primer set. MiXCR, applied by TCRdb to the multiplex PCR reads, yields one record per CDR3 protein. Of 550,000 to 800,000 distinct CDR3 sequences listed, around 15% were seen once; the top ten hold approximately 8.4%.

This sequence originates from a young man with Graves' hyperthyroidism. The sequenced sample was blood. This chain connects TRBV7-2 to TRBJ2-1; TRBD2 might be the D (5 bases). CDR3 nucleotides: TGTGCCAGCAGCTTAGTGGCGAGGACTCGGAATGAGCAGTTCTTC. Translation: CASSLVARTRNEQFF.